The T cell receptor (beta chain) described here comes from a study of regulatory T cells in long-lasting Graves disease. The CDR3 spans 14 residues. The germline CDR1 and CDR2 sequences are MGHRA and YSYEKL. The germline V and J ends were trimmed by 1 base and 7 bases, with 13 bases remaining between them. The sample's time point: newly diagnosed GD, antithyroid drugs for less than 3 months. The TCR library was made from RNA that had been extracted from PBMCs in TRIzol. The TCR beta library used iRepertoire HTBI primers with Arm-PCR amplification of CDR3. TCRdb fed the multiplex PCR reads into MiXCR, producing one record per CDR3 protein. The profile shows 500,000 or so distinct CDR3 sequences, 15% to 20% of them singletons. This same sample was also part of a study on T cells in Graves' hyperthyroidism and ophthalmopathy. As that study records: Graves' hyperthyroidism showing no ophthalmopathy progression within 18 months was considered stable.

The source of this sequence is a woman aged 35-65 years with Graves disease. V usage is TRBV4-1 and J usage is TRBJ1-1; no definite D call. Source: peripheral blood mononuclear cells (PBMCs), taken at new diagnosis, from a patient treated with antithyroid drugs. CDR3 bases: TGCGCCAGCAGCCAAGTGTCTAAAAGGGATGAAGCTTTCTTT. Amino acids: CASSQVSKRDEAFF.